A selection of T cell receptor beta chains follows, all from one sample in a study of blood T cell repertoires in COVID-19. Here immunoSEQ multiplex PCR was the method, and the copy in TCRdb shows in-frame clones only, minus some. Of 310,000 or so clones detected, more than 75% appear once; the ten largest clones hold 8% to 13%. The sequencing input was PBMCs or T cells enriched from blood (not recorded which). The receptors originated from a woman aged 18-30 years who had recovered from COVID-19. The CDR3 runs from the conserved cysteine through the conserved F or W. The D gene is left open where the match is weak. Only part of the rows carry a size: once, few, many, or a class if the clone is expanded.

v_gene	j_gene	len	abundance	d_gene	CDR3aa	CDR3nt
TRBV5-5	TRBJ2-2	14	NA	NA	CASSLTTTTGELFF	TGTGCCAGCAGCCTGACTACGACCACCGGGGAGCTGTTTTTT
TRBV5-1	TRBJ2-1	16	NA	TRBD2	CASRSSGAHLYNEQFF	TGCGCCAGCCGTTCTAGCGGGGCCCACCTCTACAATGAGCAGTTCTTC
TRBV15	TRBJ1-4	14	NA	NA	CATSSSRTNEKLFF	TGTGCCACCAGCAGCAGCAGGACTAATGAAAAACTGTTTTTT
TRBV15	TRBJ1-1	13	NA	NA	CATSPTEDTEAFF	TGTGCCACCAGTCCGACAGAGGACACTGAAGCTTTCTTT
TRBV11-3	TRBJ2-2	17	NA	NA	CASSLDRGLWDTGELFF	TGTGCCAGCAGCTTAGATCGAGGGCTTTGGGACACCGGGGAGCTGTTTTTT
TRBV19	TRBJ1-6	16	NA	TRBD1	CASSSRTGDGNSPLHF	TGTGCCAGTAGCAGCCGGACAGGGGACGGTAATTCACCCCTCCACTTT
TRBV7-2	TRBJ2-1	16	NA	TRBD2	CASSYLAGELHNEQFF	TGTGCCAGCAGCTACCTAGCGGGGGAGCTCCACAATGAGCAGTTCTTC
TRBV4-1	TRBJ2-3	16	NA	TRBD1	CASSQAGRGRADTQYF	TGCGCCAGCAGCCAAGCCGGCAGGGGGCGGGCAGATACGCAGTATTTT
TRBV5-4	TRBJ2-5	15	NA	TRBD2	CASSFGLAGQETQYF	TGTGCCAGCAGCTTTGGCCTAGCGGGGCAAGAGACCCAGTACTTC
TRBV7-8	TRBJ1-1	15	NA	TRBD1	CASSLGTGMNTEAFF	TGTGCCAGCAGCTTAGGGACAGGCATGAACACTGAAGCTTTCTTT
TRBV2	TRBJ1-1	12	once	NA	CASSTQNTEAFF	TGTGCCAGCAGCACACAGAACACTGAAGCTTTCTTT
TRBV19	TRBJ1-4	14	NA	NA	CASKVQGLGEKLFF	TGTGCCAGTAAGGTACAGGGCCTCGGGGAAAAACTGTTTTTT
TRBV28	TRBJ2-5	16	NA	TRBD2	CASTSTRGAGAETQYF	TGTGCCAGCACGTCGACCCGCGGGGCGGGAGCGGAGACCCAGTACTTC
TRBV3-1/TRBV3-2	TRBJ1-3	18	NA	TRBD1	CASSHRTGTDLSGNTIYF	TGTGCCAGCAGCCACAGGACAGGGACGGACCTCTCTGGAAACACCATATATTTT
TRBV27	TRBJ2-7	12	NA	NA	CASRSGSYEQYF	TGTGCCAGCAGGAGCGGTTCCTACGAGCAGTACTTC
TRBV6-2/TRBV6-3	TRBJ2-1	13	NA	TRBD2	CASSYSWLAEGFF	TGTGCCAGCAGTTACTCGTGGCTAGCGGAAGGGTTCTTC
TRBV28	TRBJ2-3	15	once	TRBD2	CASSFPLAGADTQYF	TGTGCCAGCAGTTTTCCCTTAGCGGGAGCAGATACGCAGTATTTT
TRBV6-5	TRBJ1-1	14	NA	NA	CASRGRVRGTEAFF	TGTGCCAGCAGAGGAAGGGTCAGGGGCACTGAAGCTTTCTTT
TRBV19	TRBJ2-2	16	NA	TRBD1	CASSSGQAANTGELFF	TGTGCCAGTAGCTCGGGACAGGCTGCGAACACCGGGGAGCTGTTTTTT
TRBV19	TRBJ1-3	14	NA	NA	CASTLTDSGNTIYF	TGTGCCAGTACCCTCACTGACTCTGGAAACACCATATATTTT
TRBV5-5	TRBJ2-5	15	once	NA	CASSLGPTSKETQYF	TGTGCCAGCAGCTTGGGACCCACTAGCAAAGAGACCCAGTACTTC
TRBV6-5	TRBJ1-2	14	NA	NA	CASLEGGTDYGYTF	TGTGCCAGCCTTGAGGGGGGGACGGACTATGGCTACACCTTC
TRBV11-1	TRBJ2-1	13	NA	NA	CASSFPGFNEQFF	TGTGCCAGCAGCTTCCCGGGTTTCAATGAGCAGTTCTTC
TRBV23-1	TRBJ2-2	17	few	NA	CASSQRQGLVSYGELFF	TGCGCCAGCAGCCAACGGCAGGGACTCGTGAGTTACGGGGAGCTGTTTTTT